This T cell receptor (beta chain) was documented in a study of CD4 and CD8 cells across lung adenocarcinoma regions. TCRdb processed the PCR reads anew with MiXCR; each CDR3 protein has one entry. The table shows tens of thousands of distinct CDR3 sequences, with about 53% occurring only once. Losses at the gene ends were 5 bases for V and 8 bases for J; bases not matched to a gene: 15. The CDR3 extends over 17 amino acids. CDR1 and CDR2 from the germline V gene are SGHRS and YFSETQ. Samples came from patients with localized non-small cell lung adenocarcinoma. Specimen: CD8+ T cells from the center of a lung tumor. The J gene is TRBJ2-1, the V gene TRBV5-1, with TRBD2 identical over 11 bases. The receptor was derived from a female donor with lung adenocarcinoma. The CD4 and CD8 labels of this study may be unreliable. DNA of the CDR3: TGCGCCAGCAGTTCCGGGACTAGCGGTCCCGCTATTCATGAGCAGTTCTTC. Protein: CASSSGTSGPAIHEQFF.